The 32 T cell receptor beta chains reported below all come from one sample, sequenced in a study of blood T cell repertoires in COVID-19. Some clones are missing from TCRdb's copy, which holds only in-frame ones; the method was immunoSEQ multiplex PCR. Counted here are fewer than 50,000 clones, 75% to 85% occurring once; the ten biggest clones make up less than 10%. Sequencing was performed on peripheral blood. The origin of the receptors is a human donor in a cohort sampled during active COVID-19.

The chain recombines TRBV11-2 with TRBJ2-3; possible D gene TRBD1, 5 bases. CDR3 size: 14 residues. Germline CDR1 and CDR2: SGHAT and FQNNGV. Trimming cost V 2 bases and J 1 base, with 7 bases left between them. In nucleotides, the CDR3 is TGTGCCAGCAGCTTAACCAGGGGCACAGATACGCAGTATTTT. Residues: CASSLTRGTDTQYF.

This sequence joins TRBV5-6 and TRBJ2-1; 10 bases agree with TRBD2. Per the germline V gene, CDR1 is SGHDT and CDR2 is YYEEEE. The V segment lost 7 bases and the J segment 3 bases; nucleotides outside the gene matches: 10. There are 16 residues in the CDR3. Here the CDR3 DNA reads TGTGCCAGCTCTGGCTCTAGCGGGAGAATCTACAATGAGCAGTTCTTC. Translation: CASSGSSGRIYNEQFF.

The sample holds a few counts of this clone. V and J are TRBV2 and TRBJ2-3; 8 bases match TRBD2. CDR3 size: 15 residues. V shed 4 bases, J shed 5 bases, and the junction held 8 bases outside the gene matches. Germline values: CDR1 SNHLY, CDR2 FYNNEI. This chain's CDR3 is CASSVGSGMLDTQYF. CDR3 DNA sequence: TGTGCCAGCAGTGTGGGTAGCGGGATGCTAGATACGCAGTATTTT.

The chain uses TRBV4-1 and TRBJ2-7; 12 bases line up with TRBD2. Per germline, CDR1 MGHRA and CDR2 YSYEKL. V dropped 4 bases and J dropped 3; count of bases not matched to a gene: 7. The CDR3 loop spans 16 amino acids. The CDR3 DNA sequence: TGCGCCAGCAGCCTAGCGACTAGCGGGAGTGTCTACGAGCAGTACTTC. Translated: CASSLATSGSVYEQYF.

This clone showed up just once. The chain joins TRBV2 to TRBJ1-5; 7 nucleotides match TRBD1. V shed 5 bases and J 4 bases; nucleotides not matched to a gene: 5. CDR3 size: 14 residues. The germline V gene encodes CDR1 SNHLY and CDR2 FYNNEI. The CDR3 spells CASSLGTANQPQHF. The CDR3 DNA follows: TGTGCCAGCAGTTTAGGGACAGCTAATCAGCCCCAGCATTTT.

The V gene is TRBV19, the J gene TRBJ1-1; no reliable D call. CDR1 LNHDA and CDR2 SQIVND come from the germline V gene (reference sequence). The V and J ends lost 3 bases and 5 bases respectively, with 7 bases between them. The CDR3 is made up of 12 amino acids. The CDR3 loop reads CASSIYGTEAFF. CDR3 bases: TGTGCCAGTAGTATTTACGGGACTGAAGCTTTCTTT.

This chain uses TRBV4-1 with TRBJ2-3; possibly TRBD2 for D (5 bases). Germline V gene sequence: CDR1 MGHRA, CDR2 YSYEKL. V lost 3 bases, J lost 1 base, and 14 bases lay in between. The CDR3 totals 16 residues. For the CDR3, the DNA is TGCGCCAGCAGCCACGAACCGGTCGGGGGCACAGATACGCAGTATTTT. As protein: CASSHEPVGGTDTQYF.

This chain connects TRBV18 to TRBJ2-7; 7 bases line up with TRBD1. This CDR3 comprises 13 residues. Per the germline V gene, CDR1 is KGHSH and CDR2 is LQKENI. J was trimmed by 2 bases and V by 3 bases; bases with no gene match: 1. This CDR3 reads CASSPDRAYEQYF. Here the CDR3 DNA reads TGTGCCAGCTCACCCGACAGGGCCTACGAGCAGTACTTC.

CDR3 sequence (DNA): TGTGCCAGCAGCCTACTCAGGGATTTTGGGGCCAAAAACATTCAGTACTTC. It specifies CASSLLRDFGAKNIQYF. The rearrangement uses TRBV5-8 and TRBJ2-4, with TRBD1 as a possible D gene (5 bases). This CDR3 spans 17 amino acids. Trimming removed 4 bases at V and 1 base at J, with 18 bases between. Germline CDR1 and CDR2: SGHTS and YDEGEE.

The genes are TRBV30 and TRBJ1-5; TRBD1 aligns across 7 bases. Germline trimming cut 0 bases from V and 2 bases from J; bases unmatched to any gene: 4. This CDR3 has 15 residues. CDR1 is GTSNPN and CDR2 is SVGIG in the germline V gene (reference sequence). CDR3 in amino acids: CAWSVKGAGNQPQHF. The CDR3 nucleotides are TGTGCCTGGAGTGTTAAGGGGGCGGGCAATCAGCCCCAGCATTTT.

The rearrangement joins TRBV11-2 to TRBJ2-5; 12 bases are a match to TRBD2. V trimming: 3 bases; J trimming: 5 bases; junction bases outside the gene matches: 4. This CDR3 spans 15 amino acids. The germline V gene has CDR1 SGHAT and CDR2 FQNNGV. CDR3 protein: CASSFLAGGPETQYF. The CDR3, as DNA: TGTGCCAGCAGCTTCCTAGCGGGAGGGCCTGAGACCCAGTACTTC.

This sequence joins TRBV28 and TRBJ1-1; TRBD1 matches at 7 bases. Germline trimming cut 7 bases from V and 3 bases from J; bases unmatched to any gene: 8. From germline, CDR1 is MDHEN and CDR2 SYDVKM. The CDR3 has 14 residues. The CDR3: CASTPGQAYTEAFF. The DNA of the CDR3 is TGTGCCAGCACTCCCGGACAGGCCTACACTGAAGCTTTCTTT.

V and J are TRBV5-1 and TRBJ2-2, with TRBD2 identical over 11 bases. The CDR3 sequence is 15 residues long. The trim removed 7 bases at V and 6 bases at J, leaving 8 bases unmatched. The germline gives CDR1 SGHRS, CDR2 YFSETQ. The CDR3 sequence: CASRETSGKSGELFF. CDR3 in DNA: TGCGCCAGCCGAGAGACTAGCGGGAAGTCCGGGGAGCTGTTTTTT.

J is TRBJ2-7 and V is TRBV7-9, with D perhaps matching TRBD1 (6 bases). This CDR3 is 15 amino acids long. V was cut by 5 bases and J by 3 bases, with 17 bases left in between. Germline V CDR1 and CDR2: SEHNR, FQNEAQ (reference sequence). This CDR3 is CASSAQGGSDYEQYF. CDR3 coding DNA: TGTGCCAGCAGCGCACAGGGCGGATCCGACTACGAGCAGTACTTC.

The genes are TRBV6-2 or TRBV6-3 and TRBJ2-1; TRBD2 matches 12 bases. The junction had 8 bases not matched to a gene; V was cut back by 5 bases and J by 6 bases. The CDR3 contains 16 residues. CDR1 and CDR2 (germline): MNHEY, SVGEGT. The CDR3 here is CASSPWTSGNTNEQFF. CDR3 coding DNA: TGTGCCAGCAGTCCCTGGACTAGCGGGAATACCAATGAGCAGTTCTTC.

This chain links TRBV7-3 with TRBJ2-2, with D maybe TRBD2 (6 bases). V was cut by 4 bases and J by 1 base, with 7 bases left in between. The germline V gene has CDR1 SGHTA and CDR2 FQGTGA. CDR3 length: 14 residues. The CDR3 region is CASSSGLNTGELFF. The CDR3 DNA follows: TGTGCCAGCAGCTCGGGACTGAACACCGGGGAGCTGTTTTTT.

V gene TRBV11-2 combines with J gene TRBJ1-6; D is unresolved. Germline CDR1 and CDR2: SGHAT and FQNNGV. V lost 1 base, J lost 4 bases, and 5 bases lay in between. CDR3 size: 14 residues. CDR3 sequence reads: CASSLGQYNSPLHF. The CDR3 DNA follows: TGTGCCAGCAGCTTAGGACAATATAATTCACCCCTCCACTTT.

The chain employs TRBV25-1 and TRBJ2-5, with 8 bases identical to TRBD1. CDR1 is MGHDK, CDR2 SYGVNS, per germline. After removal of 8 bases from V and 5 bases from J, the junction contained 10 bases not matched to a gene. The CDR3 sequence is 14 residues long. This CDR3 is CASGRQGRYETQYF. CDR3 nucleotides: TGTGCCAGCGGCCGACAGGGGCGGTATGAGACCCAGTACTTC.

This clone was counted a single time. The chain recombines TRBV29-1 with TRBJ2-3; TRBD2 might be the D (5 bases). V was cut by 4 bases and J by 4 bases, with 9 bases left in between. CDR3 size: 12 residues. The germline CDR1 and CDR2 sequences are SQVTM and ANQGSEA. The CDR3 region is CSVGGRADTQYF. The CDR3 nucleotides read TGCAGCGTTGGAGGGAGAGCAGATACGCAGTATTTT.

The chain carries TRBV14 and TRBJ2-4, with 7 positions matching TRBD1. CDR3 length: 13 residues. Germline V gene lookup returns CDR1 SGHDN and CDR2 FVKESK. The V segment lost 4 bases and the J segment 6 bases; nucleotides outside the gene matches: 3. Here the CDR3 DNA reads TGTGCCAGCAGCCCTAACAGGGGAAACATTCAGTACTTC. Amino acid sequence: CASSPNRGNIQYF.

This clone occurred once. The V and J genes are TRBV15 and TRBJ2-1; 10 bases map to TRBD2. In germline, CDR1 is LNHNV, CDR2 YYDKDF (reference sequence). The CDR3 is 17 amino acids. The V gene end was trimmed by 3 bases and the J gene end by 2 bases; junction bases not matched to a gene: 7. CDR3 bases: TGTGCCACCAGCAGCGGTAGGACTAGCGGAGCCTACAATGAGCAGTTCTTC. It translates to CATSSGRTSGAYNEQFF.

In the case of this clone: At the DNA level, this CDR3 is encoded by other sequences in the same sample as well. CDR3 region: CASSQVRLAVYNEQFF. As DNA, the CDR3 is TGCGCCAGCAGCCAAGTTAGACTAGCGGTATACAATGAGCAGTTCTTC. The chain has TRBV4-1 and TRBJ2-1, with TRBD2 matching 9 bases. The V gene's germline CDR1 is MGHRA and CDR2 YSYEKL. V gave up 1 base and J gave up 4 bases; unmatched junction bases: 5. This CDR3 is 16 amino acids long.

Written as DNA, the CDR3 is TGTGCCTGGAGGCCCGCAGGGTCAGTGGGGGAGCAGTACTTC. Translation: CAWRPAGSVGEQYF. The V gene is TRBV30, the J gene TRBJ2-7; D may be TRBD1 (5 bases). The CDR3 contains 14 residues. Trimming removed 3 bases from V and 7 bases from J, with 19 bases in between. Per the germline V gene, CDR1 is GTSNPN and CDR2 is SVGIG (reference sequence).

This chain uses TRBV9 with TRBJ2-3; 10 bases align to TRBD1. Trimming at V came to 1 base and at J to 4 bases, leaving 9 bases not matched to a gene. Germline assignment: CDR1 SGDLS and CDR2 YYNGEE. The CDR3 sequence is 17 residues long. This CDR3 is CASSVRSWDRGPDTQYF. In nucleotides, the CDR3 is TGTGCCAGCAGCGTACGTTCATGGGACAGGGGCCCAGATACGCAGTATTTT.

The V call is TRBV7-2, the J call TRBJ2-3; the D gene is possibly TRBD1 (7 bases). Germline-derived CDR1 and CDR2 are SGHTA and FQGNSA. CDR3 length: 17 amino acids. Trimming removed 5 bases from V and 2 bases from J, with 20 bases in between. CDR3 sequence (DNA): TGTGCCAGCAGCCCAGGGGTGCGCAGGGGGGCCACAGATACGCAGTATTTT. Translated, it gives CASSPGVRRGATDTQYF.

In its sample, this clone was seen a few times. CDR3 coding DNA: TGCAGTGCTAGTACAGGGTCCTACGAGCAGTACTTC. This sequence encodes CSASTGSYEQYF. This chain joins TRBV20-1 and TRBJ2-7, with D perhaps matching TRBD1 (6 bases). CDR1 is DFQATT and CDR2 is SNEGSKA in the germline V gene (reference sequence). Trimming left V 3 bases short and J 1 base short, with 7 bases between. The CDR3 extends over 12 amino acids.

The chain has TRBV13 and TRBJ2-2; 7 nucleotides line up with TRBD2. This CDR3 spans 15 amino acids. Germline CDR1 reads PRHDT; CDR2 reads FYEKMQ (reference sequence). J lost 4 bases, V lost 3 bases, and 5 bases had no gene match. DNA of the CDR3: TGTGCCAGCAGCTTGGGGGGGTTTGGCACCGGGGAGCTGTTTTTT. It codes for CASSLGGFGTGELFF.

This chain connects TRBV29-1 to TRBJ2-1, with D perhaps TRBD1 (6 bases). This CDR3 has 11 residues. The germline V gene has CDR1 SQVTM and CDR2 ANQGSEA. The V end lost 7 bases, the J end lost 16 bases, and 20 bases lay between the germline ends. CDR3 protein: CSALKPRGRFF. CDR3 DNA sequence: TGCAGCGCACTCAAGCCCAGGGGTCGTTTCTTC.

This chain connects TRBV29-1 to TRBJ1-2, with 8 bases lining up with TRBD1. V was pared by 5 bases and J by 4 bases, with 6 bases of the junction left unmatched. Germline V gene sequence: CDR1 SQVTM, CDR2 ANQGSEA. This CDR3 is built from 13 residues. CDR3 sequence (DNA): TGCAGCGTTACAGGACAGGGCGGCTATGGCTACACCTTC. Amino acid sequence: CSVTGQGGYGYTF.

The V call is TRBV7-2, the J call TRBJ2-3; TRBD2 agrees at 7 bases. CDR3 length equals 16 residues. CDR1 is SGHTA and CDR2 is FQGNSA in the germline V gene. V gave up 1 base and J gave up 0 bases; unmatched junction bases: 4. This CDR3 reads CASSLVGLRSTDTQYF. In nucleotides, the CDR3 is TGTGCCAGCAGCTTAGTGGGACTACGTAGCACAGATACGCAGTATTTT.

The chain links TRBV10-3 to TRBJ2-2, with 10 bases identical to TRBD2. J lost 6 bases, V lost 8 bases, and 3 bases had no gene match. CDR1 and CDR2 (germline): ENHRY, SYGVKD. This CDR3 contains 13 residues. This CDR3 is CAISSGSPGELFF. The CDR3 region has the DNA TGTGCCATCTCTAGCGGGAGCCCCGGGGAGCTGTTTTTT.

The chain combines TRBV28 with TRBJ1-5; TRBD1 is a possible D gene (5 bases). This CDR3 has 13 amino acids. V lost 5 bases, J lost 7 bases, and 12 bases lay in between. CDR1 and CDR2 (germline): MDHEN, SYDVKM. The chain's CDR3 is CASSLGGPQPQHF. The CDR3 DNA sequence: TGTGCCAGCAGTCTCGGGGGACCGCAGCCCCAGCATTTT.